This passage covers 29 T cell receptor beta chains from one sample sequenced in a study of T-cell reconstitution after alpha-beta-depleted transplantation in children. Unique molecular identifiers were incorporated when the TCRbeta library was constructed. MiXCR, applied by TCRdb to the PCR reads, yields one record per CDR3 protein. The table includes about 440,000 distinct CDR3 sequences, over 40% detected once. The sequenced sample was PBMCs, obtained before TCRalphabeta/CD19-depleted stem cell transplant. The receptor set was obtained from a girl aged 2 to 10 with aplastic anemia, due to receive a stem cell transplant.

This clonotype was detected only once. The chain has TRBV7-9 and TRBJ2-1; 7 nucleotides line up with TRBD2. Losses at the gene ends were 7 bases for V and 4 bases for J; bases not matched to a gene: 10. Germline V gene lookup returns CDR1 SEHNR and CDR2 FQNEAQ (reference sequence). This CDR3 has 15 amino acids. The DNA for the CDR3 is TGTGCCAGCAACCCAAGTGGACTAGGGTACAATGAGCAGTTCTTC. Translating it yields CASNPSGLGYNEQFF.

The genes are TRBV15 and TRBJ2-7; TRBD2 aligns across 8 bases. CDR1 and CDR2 (germline): LNHNV, YYDKDF (reference sequence). V lost 1 base, J lost 2 bases, and 10 bases stayed unmatched. This CDR3 has 17 residues. CDR3 in DNA: TGTGCCACCAGCAGAGGAACGCGGGGGGCGCGCCCCTACGAGCAGTACTTC. Translation gives CATSRGTRGARPYEQYF.

The V gene is TRBV7-2, the J gene TRBJ2-3, with a tentative D call TRBD2 (6 bases). V was trimmed by 0 bases and J by 3 bases, leaving 13 bases between them. The CDR3 is 16 amino acids. The germline V gene has CDR1 SGHTA and CDR2 FQGNSA. The CDR3 DNA sequence: TGTGCCAGCAGCTTAGCCCTAGCGCCGGTAACAGATACGCAGTATTTT. It yields the protein CASSLALAPVTDTQYF.

This clonotype turned up a few times. This CDR3 reads CSVEVTMNTEAFF. The CDR3 DNA follows: TGCAGCGTTGAAGTTACGATGAACACTGAAGCTTTCTTT. V gene TRBV29-1 combines with J gene TRBJ1-1; no definite D call. The germline gives CDR1 SQVTM, CDR2 ANQGSEA. CDR3 size: 13 residues. The V gene lost 1 base and the J gene lost 0 bases, with 6 bases spanning the gap. Full variable domain (remainder filled in from reference TRBV29-1 and TRBJ1-1): SAVISQKPSRDICQRGTSLTIQCQVDSQVTMMFWYRQQPGQSLTLIATANQGSEATYESGFVIDKFPISRPNLTFSTLTVSNMSPEDSSIYLCSVEVTMNTEAFFGQGTRLTVV.

V is TRBV7-9 and J is TRBJ2-7, with 12 bases that match TRBD2. Germline-derived CDR1 and CDR2 are SEHNR and FQNEAQ (reference sequence). The CDR3 consists of 15 residues. The trim removed 3 bases at V and 2 bases at J, leaving 2 bases unmatched. The CDR3 region has the DNA TGTGCCAGCAGCTTCACTAGCGGGAGGACCTACGAGCAGTACTTC. This sequence encodes CASSFTSGRTYEQYF.

This clonotype was observed a few times. The rearrangement uses TRBV7-8 and TRBJ1-6; TRBD1 matches at 8 bases. The CDR3 runs to 14 residues. Per the germline V gene, CDR1 is SGHVS and CDR2 is FQNEAQ. The V and J ends lost 4 bases and 8 bases, in that order; junction bases with no gene match: 4. The CDR3 sequence is CASSWDRSHSPLHF. The CDR3 nucleotides are TGTGCCAGCAGCTGGGACAGGAGCCATTCACCCCTCCACTTT. Full variable domain (outside the CDR3, taken from reference TRBV7-8 and TRBJ1-6): GAGVSQSPRYKVAKRGQDVALRCDPISGHVSLFWYQQALGQGPEFLTYFQNEAQLDKSGLPSDRFFAERPEGSVSTLKIQRTQQEDSAVYLCASSWDRSHSPLHFGNGTRLTVT.

This clonotype has a handful of counts. The chain joins TRBV20-1 to TRBJ2-6; the match to TRBD1 covers 8 bases. This CDR3 has 14 residues. After removal of 5 bases from V and 9 bases from J, the junction contained 9 bases not matched to a gene. The V gene's germline CDR1 is DFQATT and CDR2 SNEGSKA (reference sequence). The CDR3 DNA reads TGCAGTGCTCCTGGACAGGGATTGGGCAACGTCCTGACTTTC. Protein: CSAPGQGLGNVLTF.

This clonotype was counted many times. The CDR3 region is CASSESLDLGDTQYF. Here the CDR3 DNA reads TGTGCCAGCAGTGAGTCACTGGACCTGGGTGATACGCAGTATTTT. This rearrangement joins TRBV6-1 to TRBJ2-3; no firm D call. The length of the CDR3 is 15 residues. V shed 3 bases and J shed 6 bases, with 16 bases lying between them. CDR1 is MNHNS, CDR2 SASEGT, per germline.

This clonotype was detected many times. V is TRBV20-1 and J is TRBJ2-5; the D call may be TRBD1 or TRBD2 (7 bases each). Trimming left V 0 bases short and J 7 bases short, with 18 bases between. The CDR3 sequence is 15 residues long. Germline V gene lookup returns CDR1 DFQATT and CDR2 SNEGSKA (reference sequence). CDR3 in amino acids: CSAREQGKSGGTQYF. In DNA form, the CDR3 reads TGCAGTGCTAGAGAACAGGGGAAATCGGGAGGGACCCAGTACTTC.

The chain couples TRBV27 to TRBJ2-5; D is tentatively TRBD1 or TRBD2 (5 bases each). Trimming shortened V by 6 bases and J by 3 bases, and 14 bases separated the two germline ends. Germline lookup yields CDR1 MNHEY and CDR2 SMNVEV (reference sequence). There are 14 residues in the CDR3. The CDR3 is CASRGQAVEETQYF. CDR3 in DNA: TGTGCCAGCAGAGGACAAGCGGTCGAAGAGACCCAGTACTTC.

J is TRBJ1-1 and V is TRBV20-1, with D hard to call. CDR1 is DFQATT and CDR2 is SNEGSKA in the germline V gene (reference sequence). This CDR3 region has 12 residues. Deletions cut 4 bases from V and 0 bases from J, with 6 bases between. CDR3 residues: CSANPVNTEAFF. The CDR3 DNA reads TGCAGTGCTAACCCTGTGAACACTGAAGCTTTCTTT.

The rearrangement uses TRBV10-3 and TRBJ2-5; D is possibly TRBD1 or TRBD2 (5 bases each). Germline V CDR1 and CDR2: ENHRY, SYGVKD. CDR3 length equals 10 residues. Trimming removed 9 bases at V and 3 bases at J, with 5 bases between. The CDR3 sequence: CAMGEETQYF. The DNA for the CDR3 is TGTGCCATGGGGGAAGAGACCCAGTACTTC.

The chain links TRBV7-2 to TRBJ2-3; TRBD2 agrees at 11 bases. Germline assignment: CDR1 SGHTA and CDR2 FQGNSA. The CDR3 length is 16 residues. V lost 8 bases and J lost 4; bases outside the gene matches: 11. The DNA for the CDR3 is TGTGCCAGCCATGAAGGGCTAGCGGGGGGATCAGATACGCAGTATTTT. This encodes CASHEGLAGGSDTQYF.

This clonotype was counted ten times or more. The gene calls are TRBV28 and TRBJ2-6; D may match TRBD1 or TRBD2 (7 bases each). This CDR3 is 17 amino acids long. Trimming stripped 3 bases from V and 2 bases from J, with 14 bases between. Germline-derived CDR1 and CDR2 are MDHEN and SYDVKM. The CDR3 here is CASSLDQGGPGANVLTF. Here the CDR3 DNA reads TGTGCCAGCAGTTTGGACCAGGGGGGGCCTGGGGCCAACGTCCTGACTTTC.

The rearrangement links TRBV24-1 to TRBJ2-3; 7 bases align to TRBD1. The CDR3 loop spans 15 amino acids. CDR1 is KGHDR and CDR2 is SFDVKD in the germline V gene. Germline trimming cut 9 bases from V and 0 bases from J; bases unmatched to any gene: 8. The CDR3 bases are TGTGCCACCTCAGCCAGGGGGTCTAGCACAGATACGCAGTATTTT. This codes for CATSARGSSTDTQYF.

The table lists this clonotype with a count of one. The chain combines TRBV12-3 or TRBV12-4 with TRBJ1-6; the D gene is possibly TRBD1 (5 bases). The CDR3 runs 15 residues. Trimming shortened V by 6 bases and J by 7 bases, and 16 bases separated the two germline ends. For the CDR3, the DNA is TGTGCCAGCAGCGTCGGCGGGTCAGGGAATTCACCCCTCCACTTT. Protein sequence: CASSVGGSGNSPLHF.

This clonotype was seen a handful of times. This chain links TRBV20-1 with TRBJ2-3; 8 bases are a match to TRBD2. V gave up 1 base and J gave up 5 bases; unmatched junction bases: 8. The CDR3 contains 15 residues. Germline V gene lookup returns CDR1 DFQATT and CDR2 SNEGSKA (reference sequence). The CDR3 sequence is CSARGVAGPQDTQYF. CDR3 in DNA: TGCAGTGCTAGAGGGGTAGCGGGGCCTCAAGATACGCAGTATTTT.

The chain couples TRBV6-1 to TRBJ2-7, with TRBD2 as a possible D gene (6 bases). The V gene lost 6 bases and the J gene lost 6 bases, with 18 bases spanning the gap. Germline lookup yields CDR1 MNHNS and CDR2 SASEGT. This CDR3 contains 14 residues. The CDR3, as DNA: TGTGCCAGCAGCCCCGGGCCGACTAGGTCCGAGCAGTACTTC. Protein sequence: CASSPGPTRSEQYF.

This clonotype appeared many times. This chain joins TRBV15 and TRBJ2-7, with 10 bases fitting TRBD2. Per germline, CDR1 LNHNV and CDR2 YYDKDF (reference sequence). The trim removed 0 bases at V and 5 bases at J, leaving 13 bases unmatched. The CDR3 is made up of 18 amino acids. The CDR3 loop reads CATSRDGVISGRTNEQYF. The CDR3 bases are TGTGCCACCAGCAGAGATGGGGTCATTAGCGGGAGGACCAACGAGCAGTACTTC.

The CDR3 loop reads CSARELRGSQETQYF. The CDR3 DNA follows: TGCAGTGCTAGAGAATTGCGGGGGTCTCAAGAGACCCAGTACTTC. The chain employs TRBV20-1 and TRBJ2-5; 7 bases match TRBD2. Trimming took 0 bases from V and 2 from J; bases not matched to a gene: 6. Germline lookup yields CDR1 DFQATT and CDR2 SNEGSKA (reference sequence). This CDR3 has 15 amino acids.

Comments on this clonotype: A single base separates this from a much larger clone, so it may be a read error. The V gene is TRBV7-2, the J gene TRBJ2-1; TRBD1 matches at 11 bases. The CDR3 spans 15 residues. The germline V gene encodes CDR1 SGHTA and CDR2 FQGNSA. This chain's CDR3 is CANSLGQGALHEQFF. The CDR3 region has the DNA TGTGCCAACAGCTTAGGACAGGGGGCGCTTCATGAGCAGTTCTTC.

The chain couples TRBV15 to TRBJ2-5; D possibly corresponds to TRBD1 (6 bases). V lost 6 bases and J lost 0, with 17 bases in between. The CDR3 loop spans 16 amino acids. Per the germline V gene, CDR1 is LNHNV and CDR2 is YYDKDF (reference sequence). In DNA, the CDR3 is TGTGCCACCAGACAGTCGTCCAGGGGCTACCAAGAGACCCAGTACTTC. Protein: CATRQSSRGYQETQYF.

This clonotype was counted only a few times. The rearrangement uses TRBV4-2 and TRBJ2-7; 11 bases align to TRBD1. CDR1 is LGHNA and CDR2 is YNFKEQ in the germline V gene. V trimming: 1 base; J trimming: 5 bases; junction bases outside the gene matches: 4. The CDR3 length is 15 residues. This CDR3 is CASSQVAGQGDEQYF. The CDR3, as DNA: TGTGCCAGCAGCCAAGTCGCGGGACAGGGGGACGAGCAGTACTTC.

This clonotype came up a few times. The genes are TRBV6-5 and TRBJ1-5, with D unresolved. The CDR3 extends over 14 amino acids. V shed 2 bases and J shed 7 bases, with 12 bases lying between them. CDR1 and CDR2 from the germline V gene are MNHEY and SVGAGI. The CDR3 nucleotides read TGTGCCAGCAGTTACGCGACATGGCGCCAGCCCCAGCATTTT. The encoded protein is CASSYATWRQPQHF.

The chain has TRBV7-6 and TRBJ2-2; 9 nucleotides match TRBD2. Germline V gene sequence: CDR1 SGHVS, CDR2 FNYEAQ. Germline trimming cut 5 bases from V and 2 bases from J; bases unmatched to any gene: 6. The CDR3 contains 16 residues. CDR3 DNA sequence: TGTGCCAGCAGCCCTCCTAGCGGGGCAAACACCGGGGAGCTGTTTTTT. Amino acid sequence: CASSPPSGANTGELFF.

This clonotype was counted at least ten times. The rearrangement uses TRBV5-1 and TRBJ2-1; the match to TRBD2 covers 13 bases. This CDR3 has 19 amino acids. Germline V lookup: CDR1 SGHRS, CDR2 YFSETQ. V lost 4 bases to trimming and J lost 3 bases; unmatched junction nucleotides: 13. CDR3 in amino acids: CASSQIPGLAGRGYNEQFF. CDR3 nucleotides: TGCGCCAGCAGCCAAATACCGGGACTAGCGGGACGGGGCTACAATGAGCAGTTCTTC.

Worth noting for this clonotype: The junction departs from the called germline gene at one end, perhaps through a read error. The V call is TRBV28, the J call TRBJ1-2; D gene ambiguous. This CDR3 has 13 residues. From germline, CDR1 is MDHEN and CDR2 SYDVKM. The CDR3 region has the DNA TGTGCCAGCACCGCGTCCGCTAACTATGGCGACACCTTC. Translation gives CASTASANYGDTF.

This clonotype has more than one count but fewer than ten. The CDR3 DNA reads as TGTGCCAGCAGCCCCGGAGGGTGGAGCTATGGCTACACCTTC. Its protein is CASSPGGWSYGYTF. The chain has TRBV28 and TRBJ1-2; the D is unclear. This CDR3 region has 14 residues. The V gene lost 6 bases and the J gene lost 4 bases, with 15 bases spanning the gap. Germline V gene sequence: CDR1 MDHEN, CDR2 SYDVKM.

In this sample, this clonotype turned up many times. This chain uses TRBV29-1 with TRBJ2-3, with 8 bases aligning to TRBD2. CDR1 SQVTM and CDR2 ANQGSEA come from the germline V gene. The CDR3 length is 17 residues. Trimming took 5 bases from V and 6 from J; bases not matched to a gene: 19. In DNA form, the CDR3 reads TGCAGCGTTCCACCTCCTCAAGGAGCGGGAGCCGCGGATACGCAGTATTTT. Translated, it gives CSVPPPQGAGAADTQYF.